Shown below are 24 T cell receptor beta chains from a single sample sequenced in a study of blood T cell repertoires in COVID-19. Assay used: immunoSEQ multiplex PCR; TCRdb lists only in-frame clones, some missing. Of hundreds of thousands of clones listed, roughly nine tenths are singletons. The sequencing input was PBMCs or T cells enriched from blood (not recorded which). The receptors here all came from a woman aged 50 to 60 in a cohort exposed to, infected with or recovered from COVID-19 (not recorded which).

The J gene is TRBJ2-1, the V gene TRBV5-4, with D maybe TRBD1 (5 bases). V was trimmed by 0 bases and J by 0 bases, leaving 13 bases between them. The germline V gene has CDR1 SGHNT and CDR2 YYREEE (reference sequence). The CDR3 covers 17 residues. In DNA form, the CDR3 reads TGTGCCAGCAGCTTGGGGGGCCCTTGGAGCTCCTACAATGAGCAGTTCTTC. It yields the protein CASSLGGPWSSYNEQFF.

This chain links TRBV10-2 with TRBJ1-1, with D unresolved. Germline values: CDR1 WSHSY, CDR2 SAAADI. The CDR3 sequence is 13 residues long. V was shortened by 7 bases and J by 4 bases, with 13 bases between the two germline ends. CDR3 in DNA: TGCGCCAGCACCCCACAGTACCTCACTGAAGCTTTCTTT. Protein sequence: CASTPQYLTEAFF.

CDR3 DNA sequence: TGTGCCAGCAGCGCAAGCGTCTCGAGTCAGCCCCAGCATTTT. It specifies CASSASVSSQPQHF. The chain joins TRBV7-2 to TRBJ1-5; no firm D call. CDR3 length: 14 amino acids. V was shortened by 5 bases and J by 6 bases, with 14 bases between the two germline ends. In germline, CDR1 is SGHTA, CDR2 FQGNSA.

Turning to this clone: Other DNA variants within this sample encode the same CDR3. The rearrangement uses TRBV27 and TRBJ2-1; D not certain. The V end lost 0 bases, the J end lost 4 bases, and 4 bases lay between the germline ends. The CDR3 has 13 residues. CDR1 and CDR2 from the germline V gene are MNHEY and SMNVEV (reference sequence). The CDR3 loop reads CASSLSRYNEQFF. The CDR3 DNA reads as TGTGCCAGCAGTTTATCCCGTTACAATGAGCAGTTCTTC.

The chain has TRBV4-3 and TRBJ2-1, with 8 bases identical to TRBD1. This CDR3 has 16 amino acids. Germline V CDR1 and CDR2: LGHNA, YSLEER. The V segment lost 0 bases and the J segment 3 bases; nucleotides outside the gene matches: 4. The CDR3 bases are TGCGCCAGCAGCCAAGATCGGGACAGGCTCTACAATGAGCAGTTCTTC. It yields the protein CASSQDRDRLYNEQFF.

This chain joins TRBV30 and TRBJ1-5, with unresolved D. V lost 4 bases to trimming and J lost 9 bases, with 28 bases between them. The CDR3 spans 17 residues. Germline-derived CDR1 and CDR2 are GTSNPN and SVGIG (reference sequence). CDR3 bases: TGTGCCTGGACCGGATGGGAGGCGGGGTCCGCCCATTGGCCCCAGCATTTT. Translation: CAWTGWEAGSAHWPQHF. The full variable domain, in which reference TRBV30 and TRBJ1-5 provide the parts outside the CDR3, is SQTIHQWPATLVQPVGSPLSLECTVEGTSNPNLYWYRQAAGRGLQLLFYSVGIGQISSEVPQNLSASRPQDRQFILSSKKLLLSDSGFYLCAWTGWEAGSAHWPQHFGDGTRLSIL.

The V and J genes are TRBV4-1 and TRBJ2-4; 15 bases line up with TRBD2. V shed 5 bases and J 0 bases; nucleotides not matched to a gene: 5. This CDR3 spans 18 amino acids. Germline lookup yields CDR1 MGHRA and CDR2 YSYEKL. The CDR3 DNA sequence: TGCGCCAGCAGCGTCGGACTAGCGGGGGGGGTAGCCAAAAACATTCAGTACTTC. Encoded protein: CASSVGLAGGVAKNIQYF.

The V and J genes are TRBV28 and TRBJ1-5; D is uncertain. Germline V gene lookup returns CDR1 MDHEN and CDR2 SYDVKM. The CDR3 consists of 14 residues. V was trimmed by 5 bases and J by 2 bases, leaving 10 bases between them. CDR3 DNA: TGTGCCAGCAGTGAGGGTAATGGCAATCAGCCCCAGCATTTT. Amino acid sequence: CASSEGNGNQPQHF. Supplemented by reference TRBV28 and TRBJ1-5, the full variable domain reads DVKVTQSSRYLVKRTGEKVFLECVQDMDHENMFWYRQDPGLGLRLIYFSYDVKMKEKGDIPEGYSVSREKKERFSLILESASTNQTSMYLCASSEGNGNQPQHFGDGTRLSIL.

This chain links TRBV1 with TRBJ2-2; TRBD2, the table's D call, lacks a check against the DNA. TRBV1 is a known pseudogene. CDR3 length equals 17 residues. The CDR3 bases are TGCACCAGCAGCCAAGATCGGGCGCGGGGGACGGACGGGGAGCTGTTTTTT. It yields the protein CTSSQDRARGTDGELFF.

This clone was recorded only once. The chain has TRBV7-2 and TRBJ2-3, with 8 bases that match TRBD2. The CDR3 is 13 amino acids. With 8 bases clipped from V and 8 bases from J, the junction kept 9 bases outside the gene matches. Germline V gene data show CDR1 as SGHTA and CDR2 as FQGNSA. In DNA form, the CDR3 reads TGTGCCAGCTTAGCGGGAAACAGTTTTACGCAGTATTTT. Its translation: CASLAGNSFTQYF.

The chain combines TRBV6-2 or TRBV6-3 with TRBJ1-1; D call uncertain. Germline CDR1 reads MNHEY; CDR2 reads SVGEGT. This CDR3 comprises 13 residues. The V and J ends lost 4 bases and 4 bases respectively, with 10 bases between them. The DNA for the CDR3 is TGTGCCAGCAGTTGGGCTGTCGCCACTGAAGCTTTCTTT. Translated, it gives CASSWAVATEAFF.

J is TRBJ1-2 and V is TRBV5-8, with TRBD1 identical over 9 bases. V lost 4 bases to trimming and J lost 7 bases; unmatched junction nucleotides: 17. There are 17 residues in the CDR3. CDR1 and CDR2 (germline): SGHTS, YDEGEE. The CDR3 protein is CASSPGTGTSIVSGYTF. In DNA form, the CDR3 reads TGTGCCAGCAGCCCCGGGACAGGGACCTCTATAGTCTCTGGCTACACCTTC.

The chain carries TRBV3-1 (or the pseudogene TRBV3-2) and TRBJ1-2; TRBD1 matches 11 bases. The germline V gene has CDR1 LGHDT and CDR2 YNNKEL (reference sequence). Trimming cost V 5 bases and J 6 bases; bases outside gene matches: 11. The CDR3 is made up of 16 amino acids. The CDR3 loop reads CASSTGSGTGGNGYTF. The DNA of the CDR3 is TGTGCCAGCAGCACTGGAAGCGGGACAGGGGGAAATGGCTACACCTTC.

For this clone: This sample includes further DNA sequences coding for the same CDR3. The chain combines TRBV7-2 with TRBJ1-1, with a weak D call TRBD1 (5 bases). Deletions cut 1 base from V and 7 bases from J, with 10 bases between. Germline V lookup: CDR1 SGHTA, CDR2 FQGNSA. The CDR3 totals 13 residues. CDR3 sequence reads: CASSLVGGGEAFF. Written as DNA, the CDR3 is TGTGCCAGCAGCTTAGTCGGGGGGGGTGAAGCTTTCTTT.

CDR3 DNA sequence: TGTGCCAGCAGCCTCAGGGCAGTCTATGGCTACACCTTC. Protein: CASSLRAVYGYTF. This rearrangement joins TRBV5-4 to TRBJ1-2; D is possibly TRBD1 (5 bases). Trimming removed 4 bases at V and 4 bases at J, with 11 bases between. This CDR3 comprises 13 residues. Per germline, CDR1 SGHNT and CDR2 YYREEE (reference sequence). Filled out from reference TRBV5-4 and TRBJ1-2, the complete variable domain reads ETGVTQSPTHLIKTRGQQVTLRCSSQSGHNTVSWYQQALGQGPQFIFQYYREEENGRGNFPPRFSGLQFPNYSSELNVNALELDDSALYLCASSLRAVYGYTFGSGTRLTVV.

The chain employs TRBV24-1 and TRBJ1-5, with D hard to call. CDR1 is KGHDR and CDR2 is SFDVKD in the germline V gene. V gave up 0 bases and J gave up 7 bases, with 12 bases separating them. This CDR3 is built from 15 residues. Written as DNA, the CDR3 is TGTGCCACCAGTGATTTGTCGTCGGTTTCACAGCCCCAGCATTTT. Translated: CATSDLSSVSQPQHF.

This chain links TRBV5-1 with TRBJ1-1, with D maybe TRBD1 (6 bases). V lost 5 bases and J lost 2, with 13 bases in between. The CDR3 is 14 residues long. CDR1 is SGHRS, CDR2 YFSETQ, per germline. The CDR3 DNA reads TGCGCCAGCAGGAAAGGACAGACCAACACTGAAGCTTTCTTT. Encoded protein: CASRKGQTNTEAFF.

The chain combines TRBV4-1 with TRBJ2-1; tentatively, D is TRBD2 (5 bases). CDR1 MGHRA and CDR2 YSYEKL come from the germline V gene. The CDR3 is 12 residues long. V was clipped by 5 bases and J by 6 bases, with 8 bases between them. Written as DNA, the CDR3 is TGCGCCAGCAGCGAGGGCTCCAATGAGCAGTTCTTC. It yields the protein CASSEGSNEQFF.

The genes are TRBV5-1 and TRBJ2-3; 11 positions match TRBD2. Trimming cost V 5 bases and J 2 bases; bases outside gene matches: 7. Germline values: CDR1 SGHRS, CDR2 YFSETQ. The CDR3 is 16 amino acids. The CDR3 DNA reads as TGCGCCAGCAGTTATACTAGCGGGGGAGCCACAGATACGCAGTATTTT. The encoded protein is CASSYTSGGATDTQYF.

The chain uses TRBV9 and TRBJ1-5; 9 nucleotides align to TRBD1. This CDR3 has 17 amino acids. CDR1 SGDLS and CDR2 YYNGEE come from the germline V gene. V shed 0 bases and J 5 bases; nucleotides not matched to a gene: 9. The CDR3, as DNA: TGTGCCAGCAGCGTAGAAGCCGGACAGGGGCTCCATCAGCCCCAGCATTTT. This translates into CASSVEAGQGLHQPQHF.

This clone was seen only once. V gene TRBV4-1 combines with J gene TRBJ1-3, with unresolved D. In germline, CDR1 is MGHRA, CDR2 YSYEKL. The CDR3 length is 13 residues. V was pared by 4 bases and J by 1 base, with 5 bases between. This chain's CDR3 is CASSRQSGNTIYF. The CDR3 nucleotides are TGCGCCAGCAGCCGACAATCTGGAAACACCATATATTTT.

This clone was seen only a few times. The J gene is TRBJ1-6, the V gene TRBV30; a possible D gene is TRBD1 (6 bases). Germline-derived CDR1 and CDR2 are GTSNPN and SVGIG (reference sequence). This CDR3 is built from 13 residues. Trimming removed 0 bases at V and 10 bases at J, with 10 bases between. The CDR3 sequence: CAWSVGGTSPLHF. The CDR3 DNA is TGTGCCTGGAGTGTAGGGGGTACATCACCCCTCCACTTT.

This clone was counted a single time. The chain employs TRBV2 and TRBJ2-1; D possibly corresponds to TRBD2 (5 bases). CDR3 length: 14 amino acids. The germline CDR1 and CDR2 sequences are SNHLY and FYNNEI. Trimming removed 7 bases at V and 3 bases at J, with 13 bases between. CDR3 coding DNA: TGTGCCAGCATTAGCGATACAGACTACAATGAGCAGTTCTTC. The encoded protein is CASISDTDYNEQFF.

V gene TRBV20-1 combines with J gene TRBJ1-4; D may be TRBD1 (6 bases). The V end lost 3 bases, the J end lost 3 bases, and 11 bases lay between the germline ends. The CDR3 runs 14 residues. Germline V gene data show CDR1 as DFQATT and CDR2 as SNEGSKA (reference sequence). The CDR3 DNA reads TGCAGTGCTAGTCCCAGGGGAGCTAATGAAAAACTGTTTTTT. Its protein product is CSASPRGANEKLFF.